This record looks at one T cell receptor (beta chain) sequence and its context. What it recognizes is unknown. The data were obtained in a study of T cells in Graves' hyperthyroidism and ophthalmopathy. Points from the study as a whole: In the blood, most expanded thyroid clonotypes above 0.001 appeared as well.

Germline V gene sequence: CDR1 KGHDR, CDR2 SFDVKD. The CDR3 totals 14 residues. V was trimmed by 12 bases and J by 0 bases, leaving 16 bases between them. TCR beta CDR3 sequences were amplified from RNA transcripts. TCR CDR3 regions were first amplified by RT-PCR with HTBI primers. MiXCR was run by TCRdb on the multiplex PCR reads, yielding one entry per CDR3 protein. The repertoire holds under 250,000 distinct CDR3 sequences, with about 24% as singletons. The gene calls are TRBV24-1 and TRBJ1-1; a weak D match, TRBD1 (6 bases). Sequences were obtained from blood. This clonotype was obtained from a woman between 40 and 55 years old with Graves' ophthalmopathy. CDR3 DNA: TGTGCCCCATTCACAGGGATCGTGAACACTGAAGCTTTCTTT. This translates into CAPFTGIVNTEAFF.